This is a list of T cell receptor beta chains from one sample in a study of monozygotic twins with inflammatory bowel disease. TCRdb reprocessed the 5' RACE reads, with one entry per CDR3 protein and no DNA. This sample's table has more than 300,000 distinct CDR3 sequences. The sample was blood. Receptors were obtained from a human donor with ulcerative colitis or Crohn's disease, or a healthy co-twin of an affected twin (not recorded which). Both conserved end residues are part of each CDR3. Each record gives: V gene, CDR3 length, J gene, CDR3 protein.

TRBV4-3	19	TRBJ2-1	CASSLYPGASGGARNEQFF
TRBV12-3/TRBV12-4	16	TRBJ2-7	CASSFNLGQGGYEQYF
TRBV2	15	TRBJ2-2	CASSSTTGATGELFF
TRBV11-1	13	TRBJ2-7	CASIPGQSYEQYF
TRBV28	14	TRBJ2-5	CASSPQGSIETQYF
TRBV6-2/TRBV6-3	13	TRBJ2-1	CAAKDRVLHEQFF
TRBV12-3/TRBV12-4	11	TRBJ2-7	CASPLAYEQYF
TRBV5-1	14	TRBJ2-7	CASRPSGLGYEQYF
TRBV25-1	16	TRBJ1-2	CASSEETAELGYGYTF
TRBV6-5	18	TRBJ2-5	CASRSRRGGRISEETQYF
TRBV6-5	14	TRBJ1-1	CASSYTDRNTEAFF
TRBV5-1	17	TRBJ1-6	CASSLAASSDSLGPLHF
TRBV5-6	14	TRBJ2-7	CASSPSERAYEQYF
TRBV5-1	14	TRBJ2-7	CASLRDSQSYEQYF
TRBV4-3	15	TRBJ2-1	CASSQDWKGYNEQFF
TRBV7-9	17	TRBJ2-7	CASSSENRQGLPYEQYF
TRBV7-2	14	TRBJ2-1	CASRGRAGYNEQFF
TRBV2	14	TRBJ2-4	CASSVSGTANMQYF